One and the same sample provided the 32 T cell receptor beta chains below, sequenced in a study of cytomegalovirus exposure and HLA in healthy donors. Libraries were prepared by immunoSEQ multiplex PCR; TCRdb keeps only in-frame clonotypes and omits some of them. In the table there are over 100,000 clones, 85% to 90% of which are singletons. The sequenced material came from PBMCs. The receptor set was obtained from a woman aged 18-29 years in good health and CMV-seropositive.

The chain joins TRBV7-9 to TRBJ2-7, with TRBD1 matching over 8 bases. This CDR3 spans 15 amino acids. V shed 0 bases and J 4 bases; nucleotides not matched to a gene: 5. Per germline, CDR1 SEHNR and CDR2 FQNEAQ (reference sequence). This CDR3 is CASSLAVGQVYEQYF. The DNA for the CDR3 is TGTGCCAGCAGCTTAGCGGTGGGACAGGTTTACGAGCAGTACTTC.

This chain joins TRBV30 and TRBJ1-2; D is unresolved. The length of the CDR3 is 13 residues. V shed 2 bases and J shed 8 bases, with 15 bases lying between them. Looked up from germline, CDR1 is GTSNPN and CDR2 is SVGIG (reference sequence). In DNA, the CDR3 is TGTGCCTGGAGTCCCGACGGGGATATGGGCTACACCTTC. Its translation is CAWSPDGDMGYTF.

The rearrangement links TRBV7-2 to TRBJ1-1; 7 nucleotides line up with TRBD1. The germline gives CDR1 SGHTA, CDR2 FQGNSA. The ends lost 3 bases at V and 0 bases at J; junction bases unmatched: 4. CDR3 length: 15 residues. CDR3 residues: CASSFAGQMNTEAFF. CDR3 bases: TGTGCCAGCAGCTTCGCGGGACAGATGAACACTGAAGCTTTCTTT.

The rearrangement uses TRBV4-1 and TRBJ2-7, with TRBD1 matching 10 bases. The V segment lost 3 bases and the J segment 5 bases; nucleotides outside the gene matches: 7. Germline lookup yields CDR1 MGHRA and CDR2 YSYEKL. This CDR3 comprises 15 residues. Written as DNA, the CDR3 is TGCGCCAGCAGCCAGGGGGACAGGGGTAGCGACGAGCAGTACTTC. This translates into CASSQGDRGSDEQYF.

The CDR3 DNA follows: TGCGCCAGCAGGGAGGGGACTGCGATAGAGACCCAGTACTTC. Translation gives CASREGTAIETQYF. The genes are TRBV5-1 and TRBJ2-5; maybe TRBD2 (6 bases). From germline, CDR1 is SGHRS and CDR2 YFSETQ. The CDR3 consists of 14 residues. With 5 bases removed from V and 4 bases from J, the gap between germline ends came to 15 bases. Together with reference TRBV5-1 and TRBJ2-5, the CDR3 gives the full variable domain: KAGVTQTPRYLIKTRGQQVTLSCSPISGHRSVSWYQQTPGQGLQFLFEYFSETQRNKGNFPGRFSGRQFSNSRSEMNVSTLELGDSALYLCASREGTAIETQYFGPGTRLLVL.

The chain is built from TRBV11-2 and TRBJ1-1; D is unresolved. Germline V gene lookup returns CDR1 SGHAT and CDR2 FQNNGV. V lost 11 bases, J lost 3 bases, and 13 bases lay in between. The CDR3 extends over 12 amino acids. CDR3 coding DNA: TGTGCCGGAAGAGGGATGGACACTGAAGCTTTCTTT. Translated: CAGRGMDTEAFF.

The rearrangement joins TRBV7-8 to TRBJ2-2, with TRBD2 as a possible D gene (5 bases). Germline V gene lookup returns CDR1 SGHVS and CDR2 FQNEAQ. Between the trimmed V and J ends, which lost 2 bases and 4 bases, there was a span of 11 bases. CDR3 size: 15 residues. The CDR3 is CASSLSGGGTGELFF. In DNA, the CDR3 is TGTGCCAGCAGCTTAAGTGGAGGCGGCACCGGGGAGCTGTTTTTT.

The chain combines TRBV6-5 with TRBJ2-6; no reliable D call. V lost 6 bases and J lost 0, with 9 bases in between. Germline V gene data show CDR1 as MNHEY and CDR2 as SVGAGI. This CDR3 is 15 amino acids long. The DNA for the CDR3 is TGTGCCAGCAGATCTACCCTCTCTGGGGCCAACGTCCTGACTTTC. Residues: CASRSTLSGANVLTF.

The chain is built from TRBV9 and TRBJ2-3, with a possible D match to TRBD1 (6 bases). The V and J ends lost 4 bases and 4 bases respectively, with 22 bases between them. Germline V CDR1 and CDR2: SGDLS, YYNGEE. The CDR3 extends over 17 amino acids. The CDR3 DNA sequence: TGTGCCAGCAGCCCCCACAGGGCTTGGTTGAGCGCAGATACGCAGTATTTT. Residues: CASSPHRAWLSADTQYF.

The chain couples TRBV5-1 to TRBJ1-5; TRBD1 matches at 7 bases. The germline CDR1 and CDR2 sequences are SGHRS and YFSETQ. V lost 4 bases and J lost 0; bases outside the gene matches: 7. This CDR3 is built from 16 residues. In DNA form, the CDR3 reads TGCGCCAGCAGCGAGGTCGACAGGGCTAGCAATCAGCCCCAGCATTTT. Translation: CASSEVDRASNQPQHF.

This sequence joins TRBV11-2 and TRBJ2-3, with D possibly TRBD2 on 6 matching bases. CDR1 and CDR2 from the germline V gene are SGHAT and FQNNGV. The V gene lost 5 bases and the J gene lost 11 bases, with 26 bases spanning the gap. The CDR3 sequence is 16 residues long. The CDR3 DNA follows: TGTGCCAGCAGCCCTCGGGACTCCCACCACCCATTTGAGCAGTATTTT. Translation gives CASSPRDSHHPFEQYF.

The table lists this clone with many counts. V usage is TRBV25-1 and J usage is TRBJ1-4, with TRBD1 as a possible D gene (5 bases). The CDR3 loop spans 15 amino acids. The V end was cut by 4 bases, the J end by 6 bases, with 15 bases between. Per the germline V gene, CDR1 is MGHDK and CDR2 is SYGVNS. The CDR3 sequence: CASSGLRGGDEKLFF. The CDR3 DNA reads TGTGCCAGCAGTGGCCTTAGGGGAGGAGATGAAAAACTGTTTTTT.

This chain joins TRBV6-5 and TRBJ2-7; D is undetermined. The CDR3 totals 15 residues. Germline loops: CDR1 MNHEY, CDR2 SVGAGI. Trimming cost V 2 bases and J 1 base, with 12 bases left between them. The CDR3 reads CASSYHYSRSYEQYF. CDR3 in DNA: TGTGCCAGCAGTTACCACTACTCAAGGTCCTACGAGCAGTACTTC.

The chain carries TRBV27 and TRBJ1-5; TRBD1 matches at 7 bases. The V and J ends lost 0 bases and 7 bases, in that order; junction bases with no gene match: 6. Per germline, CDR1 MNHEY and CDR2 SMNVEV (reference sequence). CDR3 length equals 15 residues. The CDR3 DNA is TGTGCCAGCAGTTTATCGCCACAGGGGACACAGCCCCAGCATTTT. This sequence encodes CASSLSPQGTQPQHF.

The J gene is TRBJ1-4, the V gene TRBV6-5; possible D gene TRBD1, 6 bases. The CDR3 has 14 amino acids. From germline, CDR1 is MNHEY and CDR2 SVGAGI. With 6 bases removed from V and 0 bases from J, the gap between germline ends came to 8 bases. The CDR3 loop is CASSRTATNEKLFF. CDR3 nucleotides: TGTGCCAGCAGCCGGACAGCAACTAATGAAAAACTGTTTTTT.

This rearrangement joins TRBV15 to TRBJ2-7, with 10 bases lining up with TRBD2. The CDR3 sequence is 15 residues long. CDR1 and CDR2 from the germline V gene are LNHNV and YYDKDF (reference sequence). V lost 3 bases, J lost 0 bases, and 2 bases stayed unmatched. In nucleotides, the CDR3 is TGTGCCACCAGCAGGGGGACTAGCGACTCCTACGAGCAGTACTTC. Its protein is CATSRGTSDSYEQYF. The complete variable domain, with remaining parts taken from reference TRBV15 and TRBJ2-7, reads DAMVIQNPRYQVTQFGKPVTLSCSQTLNHNVMYWYQQKSSQAPKLLFHYYDKDFNNEADTPDNFQSRRPNTSFCFLDIRSPGLGDTAMYLCATSRGTSDSYEQYFGPGTRLTVT.

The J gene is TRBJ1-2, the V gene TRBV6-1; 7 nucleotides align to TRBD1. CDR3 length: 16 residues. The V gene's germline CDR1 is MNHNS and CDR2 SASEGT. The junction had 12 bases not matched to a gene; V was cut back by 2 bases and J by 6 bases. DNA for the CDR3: TGTGCCAGCAGTGAATTGGCAGGGGGGAGTGAACATGGCTACACCTTC. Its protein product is CASSELAGGSEHGYTF.

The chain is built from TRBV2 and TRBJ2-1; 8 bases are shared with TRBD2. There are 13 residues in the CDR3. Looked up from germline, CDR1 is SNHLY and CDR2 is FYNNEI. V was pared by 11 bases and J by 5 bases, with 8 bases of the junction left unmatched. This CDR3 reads CAGRTSRNNEQFF. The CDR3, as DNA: TGTGCCGGAAGGACTAGCAGAAACAATGAGCAGTTCTTC.

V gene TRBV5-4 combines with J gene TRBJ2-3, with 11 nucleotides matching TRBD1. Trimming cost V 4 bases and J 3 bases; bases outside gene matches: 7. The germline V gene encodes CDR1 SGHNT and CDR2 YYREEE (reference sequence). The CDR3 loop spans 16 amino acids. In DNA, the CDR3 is TGTGCCAGCAGCCCATCCGGGACAGGGGGTACAGATACGCAGTATTTT. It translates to CASSPSGTGGTDTQYF. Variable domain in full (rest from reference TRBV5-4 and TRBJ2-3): ETGVTQSPTHLIKTRGQQVTLRCSSQSGHNTVSWYQQALGQGPQFIFQYYREEENGRGNFPPRFSGLQFPNYSSELNVNALELDDSALYLCASSPSGTGGTDTQYFGPGTRLTVL.

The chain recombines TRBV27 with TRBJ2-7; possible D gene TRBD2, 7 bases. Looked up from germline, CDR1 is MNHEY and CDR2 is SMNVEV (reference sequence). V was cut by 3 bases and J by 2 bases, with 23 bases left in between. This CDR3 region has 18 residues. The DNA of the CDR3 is TGTGCCAGCAGTTTGGGGGGGGCGCGTTTGAACCTGCCCTACGAGCAGTACTTC. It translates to CASSLGGARLNLPYEQYF.

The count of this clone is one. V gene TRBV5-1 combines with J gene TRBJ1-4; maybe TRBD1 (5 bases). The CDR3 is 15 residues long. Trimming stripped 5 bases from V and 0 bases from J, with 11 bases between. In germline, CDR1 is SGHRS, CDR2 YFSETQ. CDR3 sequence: CASSFTGATNEKLFF. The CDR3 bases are TGCGCCAGCAGTTTCACAGGAGCAACTAATGAAAAACTGTTTTTT.

CDR3 protein: CASSGRGGETQYF. In DNA form, the CDR3 reads TGTGCCAGCAGTGGGAGGGGAGGAGAGACCCAGTACTTC. The chain is built from TRBV6-1 and TRBJ2-5, with D perhaps TRBD2 (6 bases). The V end was cut by 4 bases, the J end by 4 bases, with 10 bases between. The germline V gene encodes CDR1 MNHNS and CDR2 SASEGT. The CDR3 totals 13 residues.

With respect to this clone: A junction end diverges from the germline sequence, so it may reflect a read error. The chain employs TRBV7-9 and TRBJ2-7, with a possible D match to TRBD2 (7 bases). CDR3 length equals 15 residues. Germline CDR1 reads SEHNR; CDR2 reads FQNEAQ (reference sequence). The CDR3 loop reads CASSKGGGPSNEQYF. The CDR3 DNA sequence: TGTGCCAGCAGCAAAGGGGGGGGGCCCTCCAACGAGCAGTACTTC.

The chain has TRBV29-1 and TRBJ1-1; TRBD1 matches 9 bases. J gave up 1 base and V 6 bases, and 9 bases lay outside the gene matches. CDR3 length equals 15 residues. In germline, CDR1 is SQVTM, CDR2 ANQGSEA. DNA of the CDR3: TGCAGCGTGCTTAGGACAGGGGCTCCGAACACTGAAGCTTTCTTT. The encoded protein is CSVLRTGAPNTEAFF.

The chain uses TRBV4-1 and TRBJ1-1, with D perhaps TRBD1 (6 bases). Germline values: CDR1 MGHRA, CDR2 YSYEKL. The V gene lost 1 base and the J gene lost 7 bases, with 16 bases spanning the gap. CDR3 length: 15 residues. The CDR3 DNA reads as TGCGCCAGCAGCCAAGGGCGGGGGGGGCGCGGTGAAGCTTTCTTT. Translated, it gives CASSQGRGGRGEAFF.

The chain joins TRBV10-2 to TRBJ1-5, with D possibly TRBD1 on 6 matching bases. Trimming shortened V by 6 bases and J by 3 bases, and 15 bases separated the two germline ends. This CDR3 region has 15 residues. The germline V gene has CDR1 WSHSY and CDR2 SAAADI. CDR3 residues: CASSHGTPDNQPQHF. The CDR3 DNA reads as TGCGCCAGCAGCCACGGGACACCGGACAATCAGCCCCAGCATTTT.

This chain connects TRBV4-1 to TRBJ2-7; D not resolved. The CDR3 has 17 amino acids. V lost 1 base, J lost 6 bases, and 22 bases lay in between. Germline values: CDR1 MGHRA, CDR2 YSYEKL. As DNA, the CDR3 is TGCGCCAGCAGCCAAGGCCGCCCAAGCACACGAACGGGCGAGCAGTACTTC. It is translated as CASSQGRPSTRTGEQYF.

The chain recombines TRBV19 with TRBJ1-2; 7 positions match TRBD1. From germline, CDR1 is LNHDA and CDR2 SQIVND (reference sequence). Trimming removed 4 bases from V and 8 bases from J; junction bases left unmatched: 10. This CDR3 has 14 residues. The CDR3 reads CASSTRDSSGGYTF. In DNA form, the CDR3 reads TGTGCCAGTAGTACCCGGGACAGTTCTGGGGGCTACACCTTC.

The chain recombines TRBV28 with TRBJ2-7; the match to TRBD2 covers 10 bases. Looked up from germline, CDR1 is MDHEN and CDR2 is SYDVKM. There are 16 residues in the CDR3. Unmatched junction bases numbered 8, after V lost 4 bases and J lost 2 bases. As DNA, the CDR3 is TGTGCCAGCAGTTCCACTAGCGGGGCCCCCCCCTACGAGCAGTACTTC. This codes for CASSSTSGAPPYEQYF.

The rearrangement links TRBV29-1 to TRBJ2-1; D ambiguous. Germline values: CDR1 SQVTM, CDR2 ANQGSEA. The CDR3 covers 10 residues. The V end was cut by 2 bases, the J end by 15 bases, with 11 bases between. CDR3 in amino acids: CSVEYGDTFF. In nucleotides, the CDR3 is TGCAGCGTTGAATATGGCGACACGTTCTTC.

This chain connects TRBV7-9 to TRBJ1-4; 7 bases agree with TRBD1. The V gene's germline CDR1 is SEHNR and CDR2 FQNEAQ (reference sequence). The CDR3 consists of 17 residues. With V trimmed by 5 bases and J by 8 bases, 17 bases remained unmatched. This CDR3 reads CASSLGQASAPREKLFF. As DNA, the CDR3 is TGTGCCAGCAGCCTTGGACAGGCGTCTGCGCCTAGGGAAAAACTGTTTTTT.

The CDR3 nucleotides are TGTGCCAGCTCAGGGTTTTACGGCTACACCTTC. It encodes CASSGFYGYTF. The chain recombines TRBV2 with TRBJ1-2; D possibly corresponds to TRBD1 (5 bases). This CDR3 comprises 11 residues. Germline assignment: CDR1 SNHLY and CDR2 FYNNEI. Trimming took off 8 bases at V and 8 bases at J, with 12 bases between the two ends.